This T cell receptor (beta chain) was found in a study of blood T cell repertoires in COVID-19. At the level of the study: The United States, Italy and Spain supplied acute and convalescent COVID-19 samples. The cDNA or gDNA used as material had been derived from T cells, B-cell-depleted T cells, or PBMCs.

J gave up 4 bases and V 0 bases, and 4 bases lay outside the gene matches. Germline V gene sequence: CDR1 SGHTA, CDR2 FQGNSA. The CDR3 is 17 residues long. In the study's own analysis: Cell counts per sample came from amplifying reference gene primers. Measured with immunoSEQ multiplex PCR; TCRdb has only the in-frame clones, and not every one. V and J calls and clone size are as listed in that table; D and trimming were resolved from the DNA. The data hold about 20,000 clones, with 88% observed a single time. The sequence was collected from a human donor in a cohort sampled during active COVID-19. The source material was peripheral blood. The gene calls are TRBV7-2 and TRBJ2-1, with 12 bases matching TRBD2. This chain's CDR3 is CASSLAPSGGGYNEQFF. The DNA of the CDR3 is TGTGCCAGCAGCTTAGCCCCTAGCGGGGGGGGTTACAATGAGCAGTTCTTC.